A selection of T cell receptor beta chains follows, all from one sample in a study of control samples from healthy donors and cancer patients. Libraries were prepared by immunoSEQ multiplex PCR; TCRdb keeps only in-frame clonotypes and omits some of them. Among approximately 82,000 clones listed, more than 85% were seen once. The sequencing input was PBMCs. The receptors were gathered from a woman in her forties with lung cancer. CDR3s include the opening cysteine and the closing phenylalanine or tryptophan. D genes are given only for firm matches. Only part of the rows carry a size: once, few, many, or a class if the clone is expanded.

once	11	TRBJ1-1	TRBV3-1/TRBV3-2	.	CASSQGTGAFF	TGTGCCAGCAGCCAAGGGACGGGAGCTTTCTTT
.	13	TRBJ2-7	TRBV20-1	.	CSASGGIAYEQYF	TGCAGTGCTAGTGGAGGGATTGCCTACGAGCAGTACTTC
.	18	TRBJ2-2	TRBV18	TRBD2	CASSRTSGGPPNTGELFF	TGTGCCAGCTCAAGGACTAGCGGGGGGCCTCCGAACACCGGGGAGCTGTTTTTT
.	14	TRBJ2-4	TRBV14	.	CASSHPTGTHIQYF	TGTGCCAGCAGCCATCCTACGGGGACTCACATTCAGTACTTC
.	15	TRBJ2-2	TRBV7-3	TRBD2	CASSSLAGDTGELFF	TGTGCCAGCAGCTCACTAGCGGGGGACACCGGGGAGCTGTTTTTT
.	15	TRBJ1-4	TRBV11-2	.	CASSLPGRLGEKLFF	TGTGCCAGCAGCTTACCGGGACGACTAGGAGAAAAACTGTTTTTT
.	15	TRBJ2-7	TRBV15	.	CATSRDPGGNYEQYF	TGTGCCACCAGCAGAGACCCAGGTGGGAATTACGAGCAGTACTTC
.	12	TRBJ1-3	TRBV13	.	CASSSMENTIYF	TGTGCCAGCAGCTCCATGGAAAACACCATATATTTT
.	17	TRBJ1-1	TRBV19	TRBD1	CASSIEAGTGEATEAFF	TGTGCCAGTAGTATAGAGGCCGGGACAGGGGAGGCCACTGAAGCTTTCTTT
.	14	TRBJ2-1	TRBV18	.	CASSPSRDLALEFF	TGTGCCAGCTCTCCCTCCCGCGACCTAGCTCTAGAGTTCTTC
.	14	TRBJ1-2	TRBV6-5	TRBD1	CASSYSQGNYGYTF	TGTGCCAGCAGTTACTCACAGGGGAACTATGGCTACACCTTC
once	15	TRBJ2-1	TRBV9	.	CASSVARPTYNEQFF	TGTGCCAGCAGCGTAGCCCGCCCCACCTACAATGAGCAGTTCTTC
once	13	TRBJ2-7	TRBV11-3	.	CASSLPPYNKQYF	TGTGCCAGCAGCTTACCCCCTTACAACAAGCAGTACTTC
.	16	TRBJ2-3	TRBV5-1	TRBD2	CASSLSTSGSTDTQYF	TGCGCCAGCAGCTTGTCGACTAGCGGGAGCACAGATACGCAGTATTTT
.	16	TRBJ1-2	TRBV3-1/TRBV3-2	.	CASSQGWAVTGYGYTF	TGTGCCAGCAGCCAAGGGTGGGCAGTTACGGGCTATGGCTACACCTTC
.	12	TRBJ1-5	TRBV5-6	.	CASSLGDQPQHF	TGTGCCAGCAGCTTAGGGGATCAGCCCCAGCATTTT
.	15	TRBJ1-1	TRBV5-1	TRBD1	CASSHKTGLNTEAFF	TGCGCCAGCAGCCATAAGACAGGGCTGAACACTGAAGCTTTCTTT
.	14	TRBJ2-2	TRBV7-2	.	CASSLGSRTGELFF	TGTGCCAGCAGCTTAGGCAGTCGGACCGGGGAGCTGTTTTTT
.	12	TRBJ2-1	TRBV10-1	.	CASSAGVHEQFF	TGCGCCAGCAGTGCTGGGGTCCATGAGCAGTTCTTC
.	12	TRBJ1-4	TRBV3-1/TRBV3-2	.	CASSLLNEKLFF	TGTGCCAGCAGCCTACTTAATGAAAAACTGTTTTTT
.	14	TRBJ1-2	TRBV3-1/TRBV3-2	.	CASSQSSILSGYTF	TGTGCCAGCAGCCAAAGCTCGATCCTATCCGGCTACACCTTC
.	14	TRBJ1-4	TRBV3-1/TRBV3-2	.	CASSPALAGEKLFF	TGTGCCAGCAGCCCAGCACTCGCCGGAGAAAAACTGTTTTTT
.	15	TRBJ2-3	TRBV27	.	CASSFEQRSTDTQYF	TGTGCCAGCAGTTTCGAACAGAGAAGCACAGATACGCAGTATTTT
.	12	TRBJ2-7	TRBV27	.	CASSFSQGEQYF	TGTGCCAGCAGTTTCAGTCAAGGAGAGCAGTACTTC
once	14	TRBJ2-7	TRBV20-1	TRBD2	CSASSGGPRGEQYF	TGCAGTGCTAGTAGCGGGGGGCCGCGCGGCGAGCAGTACTTC
once	17	TRBJ2-1	TRBV7-3	TRBD2	CASSQQGGGRFYNEQFF	TGTGCCAGCAGCCAACAGGGCGGGGGGCGATTCTACAATGAGCAGTTCTTC
.	12	TRBJ1-1	TRBV6-6	.	CATWAGAPEAFF	TGTGCCACATGGGCGGGGGCTCCTGAAGCTTTCTTT
.	16	TRBJ2-1	TRBV5-4	TRBD2	CASSYGGLAENNEQFF	TGTGCCAGCAGCTACGGTGGACTAGCGGAAAACAATGAGCAGTTCTTC
.	14	TRBJ2-7	TRBV28	TRBD1	CASMRTGDWYEQYF	TGTGCCAGCATGAGGACAGGAGATTGGTACGAGCAGTACTTC
.	15	TRBJ2-3	TRBV6-5	.	CASSIITGDTDTQYF	TGTGCCAGCAGCATTATAACGGGGGACACAGATACGCAGTATTTT
.	14	TRBJ2-7	TRBV4-1	TRBD1	CASSPRDRVYEQYF	TGCGCCAGCAGCCCCCGAGACAGGGTCTACGAGCAGTACTTC
.	12	TRBJ1-2	TRBV14	.	CASSQQNYGYTF	TGTGCCAGCAGCCAACAGAACTATGGCTACACCTTC
.	15	TRBJ1-4	TRBV19	.	CASSPTGSTNEKLFF	TGTGCCAGTAGCCCGACAGGTTCAACTAATGAAAAACTGTTTTTT
.	10	TRBJ1-1	TRBV19	.	CASRTTEAFF	TGTGCCAGTCGAACCACTGAAGCTTTCTTT
.	15	TRBJ2-7	TRBV18	TRBD1	CASSPPGQGDHGQYF	TGTGCCAGCTCCCCCCCGGGACAGGGGGACCACGGGCAGTACTTC
.	16	TRBJ1-2	TRBV2	TRBD1	CASTSPVTGENYGYTF	TGTGCCAGCACCTCACCCGTAACAGGGGAAAACTATGGCTACACCTTC
.	12	TRBJ1-2	TRBV2	.	CASSDARYGYTF	TGTGCCAGCAGTGACGCCAGGTATGGCTACACCTTC
once	14	TRBJ2-5	TRBV7-9	.	CASSLDLAPFDQYF	TGTGCCAGCAGCTTAGATCTTGCACCCTTCGACCAGTACTTC
once	15	TRBJ2-5	TRBV11-3	TRBD1	CASSRDRGYQETQYF	TGTGCCAGCAGCCGGGACAGGGGGTACCAAGAGACCCAGTACTTC
.	14	TRBJ1-2	TRBV5-1	.	CASSSAQGPPGYTF	TGCGCCAGCAGCTCAGCACAGGGTCCACCTGGCTACACCTTC
.	15	TRBJ1-6	TRBV5-1	.	CASSLGTASNSPLHF	TGCGCCAGCAGCTTGGGGACAGCGTCTAATTCACCCCTCCACTTT
.	15	TRBJ1-4	TRBV9	.	CASSASGRPNEKLFF	TGTGCCAGCAGCGCCTCGGGCAGACCTAATGAAAAACTGTTTTTT
.	15	TRBJ1-4	TRBV15	.	CATSSGRSTNEKLFF	TGTGCCACCAGCAGCGGACGGTCAACTAATGAAAAACTGTTTTTT
.	15	TRBJ2-7	TRBV27	TRBD1	CASSSRDRGSYEQYF	TGTGCCAGCAGTTCCCGGGACAGGGGGTCCTACGAGCAGTACTTC
.	15	TRBJ1-2	TRBV7-8	TRBD1	CASTADRAFGYGYTF	TGTGCCAGCACCGCGGACAGGGCGTTCGGCTATGGCTACACCTTC